Listed here are 21 T cell receptor beta chains from one sample, sequenced in a study of T-cell reconstitution after alpha-beta-depleted transplantation in children. Using unique molecular identifiers, the investigators prepared the TCRbeta library. TCRdb re-called the PCR reads with MiXCR, one entry per CDR3 protein. The sample yields around 800,000 distinct CDR3 sequences, around 15% seen once. The sample in question was PBMCs, mostly from graft donor cells, obtained 360 days after TCRalphabeta/CD19-depleted stem cell transplant. Receptor source: a male patient younger than 18 who had a stem cell transplant for acute lymphoblastic leukemia, so the T cells may come from the graft donor.

The chain combines TRBV20-1 with TRBJ2-7; perhaps TRBD2 as D (6 bases). The CDR3 loop spans 13 amino acids. Germline values: CDR1 DFQATT, CDR2 SNEGSKA (reference sequence). V was cut by 0 bases and J by 4 bases, with 10 bases left in between. The CDR3 nucleotides read TGCAGTGCTAGAGATGGGACTCAATACGAGCAGTACTTC. Translated: CSARDGTQYEQYF.

This chain joins TRBV3-1 and TRBJ1-1; no definite D call. V was pared by 9 bases and J by 1 base, with 18 bases between. CDR3 length: 15 amino acids. Germline lookup yields CDR1 LGHDT and CDR2 YNNKEL (reference sequence). The CDR3 loop is CASSPRAGPNTEAFF. CDR3 coding DNA: TGTGCCAGTTCCCCAAGGGCCGGGCCGAACACTGAAGCTTTCTTT.

The chain links TRBV6-1 to TRBJ2-7, with D unclear. The germline V gene encodes CDR1 MNHNS and CDR2 SASEGT. The CDR3 sequence is 14 residues long. V was pared by 3 bases and J by 0 bases, with 9 bases between. The CDR3 DNA follows: TGTGCCAGCAGTGAGACCGGCACCTCCTACGAGCAGTACTTC. Translation: CASSETGTSYEQYF.

V is TRBV20-1 and J is TRBJ2-1; 9 bases are shared with TRBD2. Trimming at V came to 1 base and at J to 6 bases, leaving 4 bases not matched to a gene. This CDR3 is built from 14 residues. Germline values: CDR1 DFQATT, CDR2 SNEGSKA (reference sequence). The CDR3 is CSARVGREGNEQFF. The CDR3, as DNA: TGCAGTGCTAGAGTTGGGCGGGAGGGCAATGAGCAGTTCTTC.

The chain combines TRBV28 with TRBJ2-5; D is possibly TRBD1 (6 bases). From germline, CDR1 is MDHEN and CDR2 SYDVKM. This CDR3 has 11 amino acids. The V end lost 8 bases, the J end lost 4 bases, and 8 bases lay between the germline ends. The DNA of the CDR3 is TGTGCCAGCCGGACAGTAGAGACCCAGTACTTC. Amino acid sequence: CASRTVETQYF.

This clonotype occurred a few times. V gene TRBV5-1 combines with J gene TRBJ1-5; D unresolved. The germline V gene encodes CDR1 SGHRS and CDR2 YFSETQ. There are 15 residues in the CDR3. V was trimmed by 0 bases and J by 3 bases, leaving 10 bases between them. The CDR3: CASSLVPSPNQPQHF. The CDR3, as DNA: TGCGCCAGCAGCTTGGTCCCGAGCCCCAATCAGCCCCAGCATTTT.

In its sample, this clonotype was seen many times. This sequence joins TRBV12-3 or TRBV12-4 and TRBJ2-5; 11 nucleotides match TRBD2. V lost 7 bases, J lost 2 bases, and 6 bases stayed unmatched. This CDR3 has 15 residues. The CDR3 nucleotides are TGTGCCAGCACCCTGACTAGCGGGATACAAGAGACCCAGTACTTC. The encoded protein is CASTLTSGIQETQYF.

This clonotype showed up just a few times. The chain employs TRBV7-8 and TRBJ2-1; TRBD2 aligns across 10 bases. Germline V gene data show CDR1 as SGHVS and CDR2 as FQNEAQ. Trimming took 4 bases from V and 10 from J; bases not matched to a gene: 13. This CDR3 is built from 16 residues. CDR3 DNA: TGTGCCAGCAGCTCCTTCGAGGCTAGCGGGAGACGAGAGCAGTTCTTC. Translated, it gives CASSSFEASGRREQFF.

The V call is TRBV30, the J call TRBJ1-3, with D possibly matching TRBD1 (5 bases). There are 18 residues in the CDR3. The germline V gene has CDR1 GTSNPN and CDR2 SVGIG (reference sequence). Trimming cost V 3 bases and J 0 bases, with 21 bases left between them. In DNA form, the CDR3 reads TGTGCCTGGAGGGTGGCCTCGAACAGGAGGTCCTCTGGAAACACCATATATTTT. Its translation is CAWRVASNRRSSGNTIYF.

The chain uses TRBV14 and TRBJ2-2, with TRBD1 matching 8 bases. The CDR3 contains 14 residues. Germline CDR1 is SGHDN and CDR2 is FVKESK. The V and J ends lost 7 bases and 1 base, in that order; junction bases with no gene match: 2. The CDR3, as DNA: TGTGCCAGCAAAGGGACAGGGAACACCGGGGAGCTGTTTTTT. Translation gives CASKGTGNTGELFF. Variable domain in full (rest from reference TRBV14 and TRBJ2-2): EAGVTQFPSHSVIEKGQTVTLRCDPISGHDNLYWYRRVMGKEIKFLLHFVKESKQDESGMPNNRFLAERTGGTYSTLKVQPAELEDSGVYFCASKGTGNTGELFFGEGSRLTVL.

This clonotype was recorded many times. The CDR3 region has the DNA TGTGCCAGCAGCTTCGCAGGGGTAGGACAGCCCCAGCATTTT. Protein: CASSFAGVGQPQHF. The chain joins TRBV7-6 to TRBJ1-5; the D gene is possibly TRBD1 (6 bases). V lost 3 bases to trimming and J lost 7 bases, with 13 bases between them. The CDR3 is 14 amino acids. Germline V lookup: CDR1 SGHVS, CDR2 FNYEAQ.

This clonotype occurred many times. V usage is TRBV5-1 and J usage is TRBJ1-2, with D possibly being TRBD1 (6 bases). V was trimmed by 2 bases and J by 4 bases, leaving 9 bases between them. The CDR3 is 13 amino acids. Per germline, CDR1 SGHRS and CDR2 YFSETQ. In DNA form, the CDR3 reads TGCGCCAGCAGCTTAGACAGGATCTATGGCTACACCTTC. Amino acid sequence: CASSLDRIYGYTF.

The chain has TRBV20-1 and TRBJ1-1; D gene uncertain. Looked up from germline, CDR1 is DFQATT and CDR2 is SNEGSKA (reference sequence). Trimming cost V 8 bases and J 4 bases, with 8 bases left between them. CDR3 size: 10 residues. The chain's CDR3 is CSRSGTEAFF. In DNA form, the CDR3 reads TGCAGTAGGTCGGGCACTGAAGCTTTCTTT.

The gene calls are TRBV27 and TRBJ1-1; D is unclear. The CDR3 sequence is 14 residues long. Trimming pared 3 bases from V and 1 base from J, leaving 9 bases between. CDR1 and CDR2 from the germline V gene are MNHEY and SMNVEV (reference sequence). The chain's CDR3 is CASSFLSENTEAFF. The CDR3 coding sequence is TGTGCCAGCAGTTTTCTCTCAGAGAACACTGAAGCTTTCTTT.

This clonotype was seen more than once but under ten times. The rearrangement uses TRBV3-1 and TRBJ2-2; maybe TRBD2 (6 bases). Per the germline V gene, CDR1 is LGHDT and CDR2 is YNNKEL (reference sequence). The CDR3 contains 17 residues. V was trimmed by 0 bases and J by 1 base, leaving 12 bases between them. The CDR3 spells CASSQDLKRVNTGELFF. CDR3 nucleotides: TGTGCCAGCAGCCAAGATCTTAAGCGGGTGAACACCGGGGAGCTGTTTTTT.

This chain joins TRBV4-1 and TRBJ1-5, with D maybe TRBD1 (6 bases). Trimming stripped 1 base from V and 4 bases from J, with 11 bases between. Germline CDR1 reads MGHRA; CDR2 reads YSYEKL. The CDR3 covers 15 residues. The CDR3 nucleotides read TGCGCCAGCAGCCAAGTCGGACAGAAAAATCAGCCCCAGCATTTT. This translates into CASSQVGQKNQPQHF.

The rearrangement links TRBV7-9 to TRBJ2-1, with 7 positions matching TRBD2. CDR1 is SEHNR, CDR2 FQNEAQ, per germline (reference sequence). The CDR3 contains 17 residues. V was clipped by 5 bases and J by 0 bases; unmatched bases: 10. CDR3 loop: CASSPRDYTSSYNEQFF. The CDR3 bases are TGTGCCAGCAGCCCCCGGGACTACACTAGCTCCTACAATGAGCAGTTCTTC.

This clonotype appeared a few times. This chain uses TRBV27 with TRBJ2-7; TRBD2 matches 9 bases. After removal of 2 bases from V and 5 bases from J, the junction contained 7 bases not matched to a gene. CDR1 MNHEY and CDR2 SMNVEV come from the germline V gene (reference sequence). The CDR3 length is 15 residues. This CDR3 is CASSLVAGAYHEQYF. In nucleotides, the CDR3 is TGTGCCAGCAGTTTAGTAGCGGGAGCATACCACGAGCAGTACTTC.

The chain uses TRBV7-9 and TRBJ2-5, with 8 bases lining up with TRBD2. In germline, CDR1 is SEHNR, CDR2 FQNEAQ (reference sequence). The trim removed 6 bases at V and 4 bases at J, leaving 1 base unmatched. This CDR3 has 12 residues. CDR3 DNA: TGTGCCAGCAGAGCGGGAGTAGAGACCCAGTACTTC. It specifies CASRAGVETQYF.

The chain joins TRBV5-1 to TRBJ2-7; 11 bases match TRBD2. V shed 0 bases, J shed 3 bases, and the junction held 8 bases outside the gene matches. The length of the CDR3 is 17 residues. Per germline, CDR1 SGHRS and CDR2 YFSETQ. Here the CDR3 reads CASSLDSGTSGYYEQYF. The CDR3 DNA reads as TGCGCCAGCAGCTTGGACTCCGGGACTAGCGGCTACTACGAGCAGTACTTC.

J is TRBJ2-7 and V is TRBV7-2; D is unresolved. V was trimmed by 3 bases and J by 4 bases, leaving 10 bases between them. Germline V gene lookup returns CDR1 SGHTA and CDR2 FQGNSA. The CDR3 consists of 13 residues. CDR3: CASSFPAAYEQYF. The CDR3 region has the DNA TGTGCCAGCAGCTTTCCGGCCGCTTACGAGCAGTACTTC. The full variable domain, with the rest looked up from reference TRBV7-2 and TRBJ2-7, is GAGVSQSPSNKVTEKGKDVELRCDPISGHTALYWYRQSLGQGLEFLIYFQGNSAPDKSGLPSDRFSAERTGGSVSTLTIQRTQQEDSAVYLCASSFPAAYEQYFGPGTRLTVT.